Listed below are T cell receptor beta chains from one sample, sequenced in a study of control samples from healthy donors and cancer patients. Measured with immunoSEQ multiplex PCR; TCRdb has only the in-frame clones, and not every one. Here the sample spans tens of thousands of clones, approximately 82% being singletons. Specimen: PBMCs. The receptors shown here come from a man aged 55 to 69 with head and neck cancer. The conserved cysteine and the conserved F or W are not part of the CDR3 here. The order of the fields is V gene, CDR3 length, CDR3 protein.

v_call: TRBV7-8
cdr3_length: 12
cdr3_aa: ASSLMGLAREQY

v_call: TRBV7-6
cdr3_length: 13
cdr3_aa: ASSPALGDANTQY

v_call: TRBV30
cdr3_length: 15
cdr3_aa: AWSPGEAGGRYNEQF

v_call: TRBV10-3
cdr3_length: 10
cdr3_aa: AISESRNGYT

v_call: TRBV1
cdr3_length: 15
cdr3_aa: TSSVRSGTTNTGELF

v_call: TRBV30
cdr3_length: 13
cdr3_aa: AWSHPTVPNQPQH

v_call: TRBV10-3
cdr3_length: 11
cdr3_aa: AITGDWASPLH

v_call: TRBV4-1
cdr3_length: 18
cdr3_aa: ARSHAGGTSGRRRTDTQY

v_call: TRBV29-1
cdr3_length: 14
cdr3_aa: SVANPGGRGQDTQY

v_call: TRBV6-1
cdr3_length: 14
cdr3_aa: ASSANSGIRTDTQY

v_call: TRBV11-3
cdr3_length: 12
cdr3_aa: ASSGTSGSYEQY

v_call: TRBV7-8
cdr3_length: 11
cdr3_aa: ASSLALSGEQY

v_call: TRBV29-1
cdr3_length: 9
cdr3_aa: SVVSLHEQF

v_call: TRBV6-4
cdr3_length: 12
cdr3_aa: ASSTQWNTGELF

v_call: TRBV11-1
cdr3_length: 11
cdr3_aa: ASSQDRNYGYT

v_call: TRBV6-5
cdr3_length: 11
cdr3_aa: ASSTAFNYGYT

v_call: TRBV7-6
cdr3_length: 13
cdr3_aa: ASSLSGGGRETQY

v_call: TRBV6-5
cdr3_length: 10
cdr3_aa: ASSTIGNTIY

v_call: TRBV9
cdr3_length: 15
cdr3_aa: ASSVGTERTAKNIQY

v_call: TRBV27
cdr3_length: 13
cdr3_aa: ASSSPGERGNTIY

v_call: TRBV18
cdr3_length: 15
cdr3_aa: ASSPRTSGMAQETQY

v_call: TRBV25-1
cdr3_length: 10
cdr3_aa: ASSLTGGKLF

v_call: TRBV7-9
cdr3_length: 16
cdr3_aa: ASSSPRLAGLPYNEQF

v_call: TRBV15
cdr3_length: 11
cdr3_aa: ATSRDSSYEQY

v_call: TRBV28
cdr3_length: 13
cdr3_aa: ASTPGRRGNSPLH

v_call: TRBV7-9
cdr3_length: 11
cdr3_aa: ASGPPRSYEQY

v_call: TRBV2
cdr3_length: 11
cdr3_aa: ASSGYSNQPQH

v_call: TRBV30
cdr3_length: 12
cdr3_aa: AWSVGRGASPLH

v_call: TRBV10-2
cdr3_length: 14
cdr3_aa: ASSRTGPYSNQPQH

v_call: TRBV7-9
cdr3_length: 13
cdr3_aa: ASSSRTPLNTEAF

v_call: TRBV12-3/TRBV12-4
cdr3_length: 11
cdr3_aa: ASSLNRWNEQF

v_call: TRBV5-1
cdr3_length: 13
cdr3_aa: ASSASGGDNSPLH

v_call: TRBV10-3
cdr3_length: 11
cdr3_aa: AISERERYEQY

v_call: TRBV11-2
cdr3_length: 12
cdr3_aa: ASSFQGSNTEAF

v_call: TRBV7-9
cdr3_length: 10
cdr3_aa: ASSLGTDTQY

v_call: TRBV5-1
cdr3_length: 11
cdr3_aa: ASSWGTRYEQY

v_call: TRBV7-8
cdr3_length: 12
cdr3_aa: ASTRTSGHYEQY

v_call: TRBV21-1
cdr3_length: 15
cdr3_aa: ASSRNLRVDSGNTIY

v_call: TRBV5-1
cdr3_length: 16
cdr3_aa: ASSFLAGGPSYSYEQY

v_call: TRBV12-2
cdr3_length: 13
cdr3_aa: ASRLGKGAKNIQY

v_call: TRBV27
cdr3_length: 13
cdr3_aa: ASSGQSGLSYEQY

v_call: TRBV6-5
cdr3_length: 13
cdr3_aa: ASSLLAQEDTEAF

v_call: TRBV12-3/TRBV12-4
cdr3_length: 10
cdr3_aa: ASTTNAGELF

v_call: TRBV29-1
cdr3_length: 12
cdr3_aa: SVEGGLPYNEQF

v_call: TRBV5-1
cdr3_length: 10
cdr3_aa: ASSGDQETQY

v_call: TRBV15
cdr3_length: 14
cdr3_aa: ATSRGRRGNENIQY

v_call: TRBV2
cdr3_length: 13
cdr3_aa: ASSDLADSYNEQF

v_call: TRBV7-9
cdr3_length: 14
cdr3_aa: ASSSGKLAGQETQY